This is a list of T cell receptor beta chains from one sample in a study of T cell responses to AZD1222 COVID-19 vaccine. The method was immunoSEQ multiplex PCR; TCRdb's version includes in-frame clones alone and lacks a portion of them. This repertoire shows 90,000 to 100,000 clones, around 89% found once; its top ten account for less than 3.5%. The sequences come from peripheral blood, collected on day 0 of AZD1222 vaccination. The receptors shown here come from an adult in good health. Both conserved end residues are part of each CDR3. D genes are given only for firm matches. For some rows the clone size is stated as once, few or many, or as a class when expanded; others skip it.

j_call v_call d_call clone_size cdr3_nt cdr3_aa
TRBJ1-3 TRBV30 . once TGTGCCGGGAATTTCTTTCGTATCTCTGGAAACACCATATATTTT CAGNFFRISGNTIYF
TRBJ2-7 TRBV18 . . TGTGCCAGCTCACTCACAAGTAGCTCCTACGAGCAGTACTTC CASSLTSSSYEQYF
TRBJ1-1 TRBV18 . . TGTGCCAGCTCACCTGACAGTATGAACACTGAAGCTTTCTTT CASSPDSMNTEAFF
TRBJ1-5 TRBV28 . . TGTGCCAGCAGTCCCAGTGGGTATAGCAATCAGCCCCAGCATTTT CASSPSGYSNQPQHF
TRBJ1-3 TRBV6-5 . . TGTGCCGTCACTTCGGACGCTGGAAACACCATATATTTT CAVTSDAGNTIYF
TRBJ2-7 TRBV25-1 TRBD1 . TGTGCCAGCAGTGACACCGGGACAGTATACGAGCAGTACTTC CASSDTGTVYEQYF
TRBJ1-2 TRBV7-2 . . TGTGCCAGCAGCCCTATAGACACCGGGACGCTTTATGGCTACACCTTC CASSPIDTGTLYGYTF
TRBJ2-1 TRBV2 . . TGTGCCAGCAGTGGAGGGCAGCGGCGGAGGTTGGATGAGCAGTTCTTC CASSGGQRRRLDEQFF
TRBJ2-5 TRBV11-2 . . TGTGCCAGCAGCTTAGAGTTACAGGGCCTTTCCCAGTACTTC CASSLELQGLSQYF
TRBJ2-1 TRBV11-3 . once TGTGCCAGCAGCTCGGCCGGGTCCTACAATGAGCAGTTCTTC CASSSAGSYNEQFF
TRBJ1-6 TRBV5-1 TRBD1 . TGCGCCAGCAGCTTGGCGCAGGGGGAATCACCCCTCCACTTT CASSLAQGESPLHF
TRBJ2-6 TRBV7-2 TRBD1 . TGTGCCAGCAGGTTCGACAGGGACGGGGCCAACGTCCTGACTTTC CASRFDRDGANVLTF
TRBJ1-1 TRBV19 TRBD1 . TGTGCCAGTAGATTTCTTGGGACAGGGTTCACTGAAGCTTTCTTT CASRFLGTGFTEAFF
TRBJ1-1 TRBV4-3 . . TGCGCCAGCAGCCAAGACAGGGAACGTGAAGCTTTCTTT CASSQDREREAFF
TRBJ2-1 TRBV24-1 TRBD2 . TGTGCCACCAGTCCGAGGGGAGCGGGAGCATACAATGAGCAGTTCTTC CATSPRGAGAYNEQFF
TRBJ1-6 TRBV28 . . TGTGCCTCATGGCCCGGGTCTACTAATTCACCCCTCCACTTT CASWPGSTNSPLHF
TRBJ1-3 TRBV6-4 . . TGTGCCGGATTGGGGGAGCAGAGTGGAAACACCATATATTTT CAGLGEQSGNTIYF
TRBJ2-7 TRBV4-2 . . TGTGCCAGCAGCCGGAGCAGTTACGAGCAGTACTTC CASSRSSYEQYF
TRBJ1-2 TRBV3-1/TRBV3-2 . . TGTGCCAGCAGCCAAGATCGCAGGGTGACCCTCTATGGCTACACCTTC CASSQDRRVTLYGYTF
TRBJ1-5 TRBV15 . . TGTGCCACCAGCTTAGGGGGTTATAGCAATCAGCCCCAGCATTTT CATSLGGYSNQPQHF
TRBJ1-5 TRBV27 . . TGTGCCAGCAGTACGGGGACCGATCAGCCCCAGCATTTT CASSTGTDQPQHF
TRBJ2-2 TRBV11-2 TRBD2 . TGTGCCAGCAGCTTAGAGGGCTCGGGAGGGGCGGAGCTGTTTTTT CASSLEGSGGAELFF
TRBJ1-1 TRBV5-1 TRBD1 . TGCGCCAGCAGCCCCGGCCGGACAGGGTATAGCATGAACACTGAAGCTTTCTTT CASSPGRTGYSMNTEAFF
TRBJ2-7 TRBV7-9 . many TGTGCCAGCAGCCTGGCCCAGAAAACCTACGAGCAGTACTTC CASSLAQKTYEQYF
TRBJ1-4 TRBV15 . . TGTGCCACCAGCAGAGATCCGGGTGCAACTAATGAAAAACTGTTTTTT CATSRDPGATNEKLFF
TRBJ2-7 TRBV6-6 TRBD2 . TGTGCCAGCACCTCGACTAGCGGGAGCTCCTACGAGCAGTACTTC CASTSTSGSSYEQYF
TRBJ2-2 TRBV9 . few TGTGCCAGCAGCGTAGGGGGACTTACACCGACCGGGGAGCTGTTTTTT CASSVGGLTPTGELFF
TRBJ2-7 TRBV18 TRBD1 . TGTGCCAGCTCCCGGGACAGGGGTGGCTACGAGCAGTACTTC CASSRDRGGYEQYF
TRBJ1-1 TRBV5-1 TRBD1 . TGCGCCAGCAGCCCGGAAGGGGGCCATATAGGTCCTGAAGCTTTCTTT CASSPEGGHIGPEAFF
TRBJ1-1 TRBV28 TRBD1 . TGTGCCAGCAGATCTGGGACAGTCCTAGAAGCTTTCTTT CASRSGTVLEAFF
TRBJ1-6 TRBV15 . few TGTGCCACCAGCAGAGATCTTGAAGGTTATTCACCCCTCCACTTT CATSRDLEGYSPLHF
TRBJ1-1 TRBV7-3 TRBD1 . TGTGCCAGCAGCTTCAAGCCGCGCAGGGGGATACTAAGGAGGGATCACACTGAAGCTTTCTTT CASSFKPRRGILRRDHTEAFF
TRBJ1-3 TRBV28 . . TGTGCCAGCTTTGTCGCCTCAAGCCCTGGAAACACCATATATTTT CASFVASSPGNTIYF
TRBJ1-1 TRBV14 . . TGTGCCAGCAGCCAGGACAGGAACACTGAAGCTTTCTTT CASSQDRNTEAFF
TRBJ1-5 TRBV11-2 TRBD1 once TGTGCCAGCAGCCTCCCGGACAGGGTTAGCAATCAGCCCCAGCATTTT CASSLPDRVSNQPQHF
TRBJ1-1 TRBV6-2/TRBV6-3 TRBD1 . TGTGCCAGCAGTTTTGACAGGGGGTATACTGAAGCTTTCTTT CASSFDRGYTEAFF